This TCR beta chain was captured by sequencing in a study of blood T cell repertoires in COVID-19. In the study overall: There were acute and convalescent COVID-19 samples, and they came from the United States, Italy and Spain. Nucleic acid was either cDNA or gDNA, and it came from T cells, B-cell-depleted T cells, or PBMCs.

Original data processing: By means of reference gene primer amplification, nucleated cell counts were estimated. The assay was immunoSEQ multiplex PCR, and TCRdb's table has in-frame clones only and misses some. V and J calls and clone size follow that table, whereas D and trimming were derived from the DNA. Of 80,000 to 100,000 clones in the sample, about nine tenths were seen once. After removal of 5 bases from V and 5 bases from J, the junction contained 11 bases not matched to a gene. Germline V gives CDR1 LNHDA, CDR2 SQIVND (reference sequence). CDR3 size: 16 residues. The source material was peripheral blood. The chain carries TRBV19 and TRBJ1-1; TRBD1 aligns across 10 bases. The receptor was isolated from a man between 60 and 70 years old with acute or convalescent COVID-19. CDR3 sequence reads: CASSSSDRGLRTEAFF. In DNA form, the CDR3 reads TGTGCCAGTAGTTCCTCGGACAGGGGGTTGAGGACTGAAGCTTTCTTT.